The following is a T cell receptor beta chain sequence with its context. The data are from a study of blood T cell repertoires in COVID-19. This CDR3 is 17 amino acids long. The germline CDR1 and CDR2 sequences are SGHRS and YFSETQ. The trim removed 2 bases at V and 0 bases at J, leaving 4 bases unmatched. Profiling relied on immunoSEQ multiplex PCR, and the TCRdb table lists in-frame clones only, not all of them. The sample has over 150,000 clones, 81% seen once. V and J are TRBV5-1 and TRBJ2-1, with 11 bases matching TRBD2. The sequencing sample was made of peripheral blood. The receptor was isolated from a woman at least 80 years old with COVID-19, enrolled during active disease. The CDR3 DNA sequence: TGCGCCAGCAGCTTCCCTACTAGCGGGAGCTCCTACAATGAGCAGTTCTTC. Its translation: CASSFPTSGSSYNEQFF.